This TCR beta chain was identified in a study of blood T cell repertoires in COVID-19. Here immunoSEQ multiplex PCR was the method, and the copy in TCRdb shows in-frame clones only, minus some. This table has 100,000 or so clones, less than 80% appearing once. The V gene end was trimmed by 5 bases and the J gene end by 2 bases; junction bases not matched to a gene: 11. This CDR3 spans 16 amino acids. Germline lookup yields CDR1 MNHEY and CDR2 SVGEGT. This receptor was obtained from a woman aged 80 or older with acute or convalescent COVID-19. V usage is TRBV6-2 or TRBV6-3 and J usage is TRBJ1-2; 7 nucleotides line up with TRBD1. Specimen: peripheral blood. CDR3 sequence (DNA): TGTGCCAGCAGTCCATGGGCGGGACAGACCAACTATGGCTACACCTTC. Amino acids: CASSPWAGQTNYGYTF.